This T cell receptor (beta chain) was sequenced in a study of beta chain features in type 1 diabetes. The germline gives CDR1 DFQATT, CDR2 SNEGSKA (reference sequence). The germline V and J ends were trimmed by 7 bases and 9 bases, with 13 bases remaining between them. The CDR3 length is 11 residues. All of the sorted populations showed purity greater than 98%. This clone was found a few times. Its specificity is unknown. Since all of the isolated RNA was reverse transcribed, expressed TCRB transcripts were what got sequenced. Some clones are missing from TCRdb's copy, which holds only in-frame ones; the method was immunoSEQ multiplex PCR. The profile shows 300,000 to 400,000 clones, approximately 15% of them singletons. Study results and limitations: Moderately but significantly shorter TCRB CDR3s were found in Type 1 diabetes patients in all four CD4+ subsets.

V and J are TRBV20-1 and TRBJ2-4; tentatively, D is TRBD2 (6 bases). The sequenced sample consisted of naive CD4+ T cells from blood. The TCR sequence derives from a young woman with type 1 diabetes. The CDR3 here is CSGISGSIQYF. The CDR3 region has the DNA TGCAGTGGGATCTCCGGGAGCATTCAGTACTTC.